Listed here are 23 T cell receptor beta chains from one sample, sequenced in a study of CD8 T cells in ankylosing spondylitis. TCRdb analysed the 5' RACE reads with MiXCR anew, one entry per CDR3 protein. This table has under 200,000 distinct CDR3 sequences, over 10% appearing once. Material for sequencing was blood, either unsorted or a sorted T cell fraction (not recorded which). The receptors were gathered from a female donor with ankylosing spondylitis or in good health (not recorded which).

This clonotype has a handful of counts. The chain employs TRBV5-5 and TRBJ2-7; D not certain. This CDR3 is built from 15 residues. V shed 6 bases and J shed 0 bases, with 16 bases lying between them. The germline V gene encodes CDR1 SGHKS and CDR2 YYEKEE (reference sequence). This CDR3 is CASTTSPGISYEQYF. The CDR3 nucleotides read TGTGCCAGCACCACCTCCCCGGGTATCTCCTACGAGCAGTACTTC.

This clonotype was counted many times. V and J are TRBV4-1 and TRBJ1-4; D is perhaps TRBD1 (5 bases). The germline CDR1 and CDR2 sequences are MGHRA and YSYEKL. The CDR3 contains 20 residues. Between the trimmed V and J ends, which lost 0 bases and 0 bases, there was a span of 20 bases. CDR3 sequence (DNA): TGCGCCAGCAGCCAAGATGTGACTCAGGGTTCCGGTCCAACTAATGAAAAACTGTTTTTT. The encoded protein is CASSQDVTQGSGPTNEKLFF.

The sample holds many counts of this clonotype. This chain uses TRBV12-5 with TRBJ2-3; 7 positions match TRBD1. The junction had 9 bases not matched to a gene; V was cut back by 5 bases and J by 4 bases. CDR1 is LGHNT, CDR2 FRNRAP, per germline. The CDR3 loop spans 15 amino acids. This CDR3 reads CASGPGQVAADTQYF. As DNA, the CDR3 is TGTGCTAGTGGTCCCGGACAGGTTGCCGCAGATACGCAGTATTTT.

This clonotype has ten or more counts. The rearrangement links TRBV20-1 to TRBJ2-3, with 14 bases that match TRBD2. Trimming cost V 6 bases and J 6 bases; bases outside gene matches: 5. Germline V lookup: CDR1 DFQATT, CDR2 SNEGSKA (reference sequence). This CDR3 has 14 amino acids. CDR3 nucleotide sequence: TGCAGTGCAAAAGGGACTAGCGGGAGCGATACGCAGTATTTT. This translates into CSAKGTSGSDTQYF.

The V call is TRBV6-2 or TRBV6-3, the J call TRBJ2-2; 7 nucleotides align to TRBD2. Germline V CDR1 and CDR2: MNHEY, SVGEGT. Trimming removed 5 bases from V and 6 bases from J; junction bases left unmatched: 12. The CDR3 loop spans 16 amino acids. In nucleotides, the CDR3 is TGTGCCAGCAGTCCCCTGGATAGCGGGCTTTCCGGGGAGCTGTTTTTT. Translated: CASSPLDSGLSGELFF.

The J gene is TRBJ2-3, the V gene TRBV11-2; 9 nucleotides agree with TRBD2. The ends lost 5 bases at V and 0 bases at J; junction bases unmatched: 15. The CDR3 covers 19 residues. CDR1 is SGHAT, CDR2 FQNNGV, per germline. CDR3 amino acids: CASSVGFRSTSGSTDTQYF. CDR3 coding DNA: TGTGCCAGCAGCGTCGGTTTTAGGTCCACTAGCGGGAGCACAGATACGCAGTATTTT. Based on the CDR3 plus reference TRBV11-2 and TRBJ2-3, the full variable domain is EAGVAQSPRYKIIEKRQSVAFWCNPISGHATLYWYQQILGQGPKLLIQFQNNGVVDDSQLPKDRFSAERLKGVDSTLKIQPAKLEDSAVYLCASSVGFRSTSGSTDTQYFGPGTRLTVL.

This clonotype was seen at least ten times. The J gene is TRBJ2-3, the V gene TRBV29-1, with D possibly TRBD1 on 6 matching bases. The CDR3 spans 13 residues. Germline lookup yields CDR1 SQVTM and CDR2 ANQGSEA. The ends were cut back, 5 bases at V and 0 bases at J, with 9 bases in the middle. DNA for the CDR3: TGCAGCGTTACAGGGTCCAGCACAGATACGCAGTATTTT. Its translation: CSVTGSSTDTQYF.

This clonotype was detected many times. The CDR3 region has the DNA TGTGCCAGCAGCTTAGCCCGTGGGGGTGAGCAGTTCTTC. This gives the protein CASSLARGGEQFF. The genes are TRBV7-8 and TRBJ2-1, with D tentatively TRBD1 or TRBD2 (5 bases each). With 0 bases removed from V and 9 bases from J, the gap between germline ends came to 9 bases. The CDR3 has 13 amino acids. CDR1 and CDR2 (germline): SGHVS, FQNEAQ.

Concerning this clonotype itself: Sequence at one end of the junction differs from germline and may be a read error. As DNA, the CDR3 is TGTGCCAGCTGTTTAGGGTTGACAGGGGGATTTATTCCGGAAAAACTGTTTTTT. Translated, it gives CASCLGLTGGFIPEKLFF. The rearrangement uses TRBV12-3 or TRBV12-4 and TRBJ1-4; 9 positions match TRBD1. CDR3 length: 18 amino acids.

The chain uses TRBV7-9 and TRBJ2-5, with a tentative D call TRBD2 (6 bases). Trimming removed 3 bases from V and 3 bases from J, with 8 bases in between. The CDR3 loop spans 13 amino acids. Germline V gene sequence: CDR1 SEHNR, CDR2 FQNEAQ (reference sequence). The DNA for the CDR3 is TGTGCCAGCAGCTTGGGACTTGAAGAGACCCAGTACTTC. Protein product: CASSLGLEETQYF.

This clonotype was observed many times. The chain joins TRBV12-3 or TRBV12-4 to TRBJ2-4; tentative D call: TRBD1 (6 bases). The CDR3 loop spans 15 amino acids. Trimming took 3 bases from V and 6 from J, leaving 15 bases between them. The CDR3 protein is CASSFGGSWGNIQYF. The CDR3, as DNA: TGTGCCAGCAGTTTTGGGGGCAGCTGGGGAAACATTCAGTACTTC.

With regard to this clonotype: A much larger clone is a single base away; this may be a read error. This chain uses TRBV29-1 with TRBJ1-4; D is ambiguous. This CDR3 spans 13 amino acids. Germline CDR1 reads SQVTM; CDR2 reads ANQGSEA. Trimming cost V 4 bases and J 8 bases, with 14 bases left between them. The CDR3 nucleotides read TGCAGCGTTGTGGGCCAGGTTTACGAAAAACTGTTTTTT. Amino acid sequence: CSVVGQVYEKLFF.

This clonotype was picked up a small number of times. The chain has TRBV24-1 and TRBJ2-3; unclear D gene. CDR3 length equals 15 residues. Germline loops: CDR1 KGHDR, CDR2 SFDVKD. Trimming removed 9 bases at V and 0 bases at J, with 15 bases between. The CDR3 DNA follows: TGTGCCACCGCAGAAACAGAAACCAGCACAGATACGCAGTATTTT. Its protein is CATAETETSTDTQYF.

This clonotype turned up a few times. The chain is built from TRBV19 and TRBJ1-5; tentatively, D is TRBD1 (5 bases). Germline CDR1 LNHDA, CDR2 SQIVND (reference sequence). Trimming took 6 bases from V and 5 from J, leaving 11 bases between them. The CDR3 consists of 13 residues. This chain's CDR3 is CASRGGEYQPQHF. DNA for the CDR3: TGTGCCAGTAGAGGAGGGGAGTATCAGCCCCAGCATTTT.

The chain uses TRBV27 and TRBJ2-7, with D possibly TRBD2 on 5 matching bases. This CDR3 spans 16 amino acids. The V end was cut by 8 bases, the J end by 0 bases, with 20 bases between. Germline-derived CDR1 and CDR2 are MNHEY and SMNVEV (reference sequence). The DNA for the CDR3 is TGTGCCAGCCCATTTGGCGGGCAGATGATCTCCTACGAGCAGTACTTC. Its translation: CASPFGGQMISYEQYF.

This chain joins TRBV20-1 and TRBJ2-1, with D unclear. The CDR3 is made up of 15 amino acids. Trimming stripped 2 bases from V and 6 bases from J, with 17 bases between. The germline CDR1 and CDR2 sequences are DFQATT and SNEGSKA (reference sequence). The CDR3 coding sequence is TGCAGTGCTAGACCCCCCGGTCGAAGAGTCAATGAGCAGTTCTTC. Amino acid sequence: CSARPPGRRVNEQFF.

The rearrangement uses TRBV15 and TRBJ2-7, with no clear D. V was cut by 0 bases and J by 3 bases, with 6 bases left in between. The CDR3 spans 13 residues. CDR1 LNHNV and CDR2 YYDKDF come from the germline V gene (reference sequence). The CDR3 spells CATSREAIYEQYF. The CDR3 DNA sequence: TGTGCCACCAGCAGAGAAGCTATCTACGAGCAGTACTTC.

V gene TRBV6-2 or TRBV6-3 combines with J gene TRBJ1-5, with unresolved D. This CDR3 is 13 amino acids long. Germline-derived CDR1 and CDR2 are MNHEY and SVGEGT. V was pared by 8 bases and J by 2 bases, with 10 bases between. CDR3 loop: CASARTRNQPQHF. For the CDR3, the DNA is TGTGCCAGCGCCCGTACACGCAATCAGCCCCAGCATTTT.

J is TRBJ2-1 and V is TRBV6-1; TRBD2 matches 14 bases. CDR1 is MNHNS, CDR2 SASEGT, per germline. The CDR3 is made up of 14 amino acids. V lost 9 bases to trimming and J lost 8 bases; unmatched junction nucleotides: 6. This CDR3 is CASTGLAGGYEQFF. Here the CDR3 DNA reads TGTGCCAGTACCGGACTAGCGGGAGGCTATGAGCAGTTCTTC.

This clonotype came up many times. The chain is built from TRBV5-1 and TRBJ2-2; a possible D gene is TRBD1 (5 bases). The CDR3 contains 15 residues. Trimming cost V 0 bases and J 5 bases, with 11 bases left between them. Germline V gives CDR1 SGHRS, CDR2 YFSETQ. CDR3 sequence: CASSLGQLVTGELFF. Here the CDR3 DNA reads TGCGCCAGCAGCTTGGGACAGTTAGTAACCGGGGAGCTGTTTTTT.

Many counts were recorded for this clonotype. The chain couples TRBV12-3 or TRBV12-4 to TRBJ1-4, with unresolved D. This CDR3 contains 14 residues. Trimming removed 3 bases at V and 4 bases at J, with 9 bases between. The CDR3 region has the DNA TGTGCCAGCAGTTTTCAGAGGGTTAATGAAAAACTGTTTTTT. It translates to CASSFQRVNEKLFF.

V usage is TRBV7-2 and J usage is TRBJ1-6; 10 nucleotides align to TRBD1. The J segment lost 7 bases and the V segment lost 3 bases, leaving 3 bases of the junction unmatched. This CDR3 region has 15 residues. Germline V gene data show CDR1 as SGHTA and CDR2 as FQGNSA. CDR3 residues: CASSFDRGRNSPLHF. As DNA, the CDR3 is TGTGCCAGCAGCTTCGACAGGGGGCGGAATTCACCCCTCCACTTT.

This clonotype was seen only a few times. The V and J genes are TRBV20-1 and TRBJ1-5; 8 positions match TRBD1. Trimming removed 3 bases from V and 6 bases from J; junction bases left unmatched: 13. CDR3 length equals 16 residues. Germline-derived CDR1 and CDR2 are DFQATT and SNEGSKA (reference sequence). The CDR3 here is CSASQDGAGGLQPQHF. The DNA of the CDR3 is TGCAGTGCTAGCCAGGATGGTGCAGGGGGCCTTCAGCCCCAGCATTTT.